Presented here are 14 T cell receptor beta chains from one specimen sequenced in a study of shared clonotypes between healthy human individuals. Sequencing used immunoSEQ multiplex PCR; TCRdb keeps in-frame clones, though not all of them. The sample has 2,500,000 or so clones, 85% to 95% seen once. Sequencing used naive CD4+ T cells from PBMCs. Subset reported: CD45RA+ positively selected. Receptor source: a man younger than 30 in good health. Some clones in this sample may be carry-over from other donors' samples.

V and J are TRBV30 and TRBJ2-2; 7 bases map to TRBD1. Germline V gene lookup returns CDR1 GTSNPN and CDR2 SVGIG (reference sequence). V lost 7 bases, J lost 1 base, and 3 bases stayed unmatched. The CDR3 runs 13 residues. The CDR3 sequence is CASGQKNTGELFF. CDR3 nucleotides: TGTGCCTCGGGACAGAAGAACACCGGGGAGCTGTTTTTT.

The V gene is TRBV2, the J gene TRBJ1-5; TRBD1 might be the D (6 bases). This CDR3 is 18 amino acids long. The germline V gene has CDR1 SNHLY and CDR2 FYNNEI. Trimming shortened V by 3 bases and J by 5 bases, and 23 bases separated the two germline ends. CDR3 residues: CASSENQRGTLQDQPQHF. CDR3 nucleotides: TGTGCCAGCAGTGAGAATCAGAGGGGGACCCTCCAAGATCAGCCCCAGCATTTT.

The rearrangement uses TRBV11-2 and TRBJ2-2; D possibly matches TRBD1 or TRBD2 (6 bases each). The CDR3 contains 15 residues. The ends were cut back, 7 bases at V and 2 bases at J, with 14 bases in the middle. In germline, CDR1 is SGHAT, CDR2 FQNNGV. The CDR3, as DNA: TGTGCCAGCACCTTCCGGGGGCTTAACACCGGGGAGCTGTTTTTT. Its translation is CASTFRGLNTGELFF.

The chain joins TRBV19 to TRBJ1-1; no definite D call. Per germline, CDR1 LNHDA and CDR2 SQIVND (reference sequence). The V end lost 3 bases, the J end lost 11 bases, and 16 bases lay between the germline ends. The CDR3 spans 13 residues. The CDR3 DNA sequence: TGTGCCAGTAGTATCGGCGTGGACGCGGCGGCTTTCTTT. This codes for CASSIGVDAAAFF.

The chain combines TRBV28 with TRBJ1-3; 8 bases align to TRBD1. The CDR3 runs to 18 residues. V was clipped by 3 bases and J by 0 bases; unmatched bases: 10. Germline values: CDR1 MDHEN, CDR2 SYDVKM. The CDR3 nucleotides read TGTGCCAGCAGTTTTCGGATAAGAGGGACAGGCTCTGGAAACACCATATATTTT. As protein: CASSFRIRGTGSGNTIYF.

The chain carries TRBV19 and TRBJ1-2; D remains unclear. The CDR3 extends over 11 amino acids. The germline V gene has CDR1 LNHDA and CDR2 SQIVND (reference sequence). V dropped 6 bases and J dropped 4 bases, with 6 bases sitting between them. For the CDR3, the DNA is TGTGCCAGTAGAGATCCCTATGGCTACACCTTC. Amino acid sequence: CASRDPYGYTF.

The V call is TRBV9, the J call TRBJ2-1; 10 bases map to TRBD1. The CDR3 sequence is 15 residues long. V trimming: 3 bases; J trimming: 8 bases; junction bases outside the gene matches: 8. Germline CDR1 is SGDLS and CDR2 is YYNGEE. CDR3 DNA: TGTGCCAGCAGCGGACGGGACAGGGGAAGCGATGAGCAGTTCTTC. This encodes CASSGRDRGSDEQFF.

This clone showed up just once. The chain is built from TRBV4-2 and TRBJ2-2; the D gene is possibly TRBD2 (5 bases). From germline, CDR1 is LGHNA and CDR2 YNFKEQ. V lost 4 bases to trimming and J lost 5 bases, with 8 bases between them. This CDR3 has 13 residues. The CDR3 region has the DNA TGTGCCAGCAGCCGCCGGGGTACCGGGGAGCTGTTTTTT. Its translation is CASSRRGTGELFF.

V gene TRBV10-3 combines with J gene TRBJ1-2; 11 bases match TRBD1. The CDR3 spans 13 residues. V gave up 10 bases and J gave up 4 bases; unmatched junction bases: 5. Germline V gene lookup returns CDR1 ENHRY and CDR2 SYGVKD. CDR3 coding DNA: TGTGCCACCTTCGGGACAGGGGGCTATGGCTACACCTTC. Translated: CATFGTGGYGYTF.

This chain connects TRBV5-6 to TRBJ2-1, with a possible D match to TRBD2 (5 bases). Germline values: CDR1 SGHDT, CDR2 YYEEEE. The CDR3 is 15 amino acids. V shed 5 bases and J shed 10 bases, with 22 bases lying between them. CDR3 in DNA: TGTGCCAGCAGTGGGAGTCTAGCTATAGTCAGCGAGCAGTTCTTC. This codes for CASSGSLAIVSEQFF.

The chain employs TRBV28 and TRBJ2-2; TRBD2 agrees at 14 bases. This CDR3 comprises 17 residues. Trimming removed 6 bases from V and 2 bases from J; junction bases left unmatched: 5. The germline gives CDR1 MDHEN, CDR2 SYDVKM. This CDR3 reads CASRAGTSGGNTGELFF. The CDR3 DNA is TGTGCCAGCAGAGCCGGGACTAGCGGGGGCAACACCGGGGAGCTGTTTTTT.

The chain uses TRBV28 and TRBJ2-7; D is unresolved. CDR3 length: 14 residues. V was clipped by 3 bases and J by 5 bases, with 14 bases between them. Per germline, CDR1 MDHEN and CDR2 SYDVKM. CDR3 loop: CASSFSQTLNEQYF. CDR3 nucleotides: TGTGCCAGCAGTTTCTCGCAAACATTGAACGAGCAGTACTTC.

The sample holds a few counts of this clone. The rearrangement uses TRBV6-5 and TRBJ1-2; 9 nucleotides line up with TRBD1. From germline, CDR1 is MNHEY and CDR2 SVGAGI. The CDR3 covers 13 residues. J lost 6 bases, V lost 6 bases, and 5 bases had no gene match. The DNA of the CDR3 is TGTGCCAGCAGGGGGGACAGGGTTGATGGCTACACCTTC. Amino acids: CASRGDRVDGYTF.

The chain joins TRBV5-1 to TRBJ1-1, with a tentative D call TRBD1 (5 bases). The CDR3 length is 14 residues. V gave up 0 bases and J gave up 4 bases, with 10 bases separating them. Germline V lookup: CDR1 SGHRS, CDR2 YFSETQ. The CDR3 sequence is CASSLEPGSTEAFF. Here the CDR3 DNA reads TGCGCCAGCAGCTTGGAACCAGGGAGCACTGAAGCTTTCTTT.